The 30 T cell receptor beta chains below come from one sample, sequenced in a study of blood T cell repertoires in COVID-19. Some clones are missing from TCRdb's copy, which holds only in-frame ones; the method was immunoSEQ multiplex PCR. This sample has about 100,000 clones; over 80% occur once, and the top ten carry 10% to 15%. Sequencing was done on a sample of peripheral blood. Receptor source: a man aged 50 to 59 with active or convalescent COVID-19.

This chain connects TRBV29-1 to TRBJ1-5; D unclear. Germline lookup yields CDR1 SQVTM and CDR2 ANQGSEA. The CDR3 is 14 residues long. Trimming cost V 3 bases and J 0 bases, with 9 bases left between them. DNA of the CDR3: TGCAGCGTTGAGGTAGAAAATAGCAATCAGCCCCAGCATTTT. Translation: CSVEVENSNQPQHF.

The V and J genes are TRBV6-5 and TRBJ1-1, with D uncertain. Germline V gives CDR1 MNHEY, CDR2 SVGAGI. V lost 4 bases to trimming and J lost 8 bases, with 8 bases between them. CDR3 length equals 11 residues. The DNA of the CDR3 is TGTGCCAGCAGTTCCCAGTGGGAAGCTTTCTTT. Its protein product is CASSSQWEAFF.

The CDR3 nucleotides are TGTGCCAGTAGTATTGGGACTGTCACCGGGGAGCTGTTTTTT. This sequence encodes CASSIGTVTGELFF. The V call is TRBV19, the J call TRBJ2-2, with D possibly being TRBD2 (6 bases). V lost 3 bases and J 4 bases, leaving 9 bases between the germline ends. In germline, CDR1 is LNHDA, CDR2 SQIVND (reference sequence). The CDR3 runs 14 residues.

The rearrangement joins TRBV10-3 to TRBJ2-3, with TRBD2 identical over 12 bases. After removal of 4 bases from V and 3 bases from J, the junction contained 14 bases not matched to a gene. Per the germline V gene, CDR1 is ENHRY and CDR2 is SYGVKD. The CDR3 sequence is 19 residues long. The CDR3 loop is CAISVKPRLAGEETDTQYF. In nucleotides, the CDR3 is TGTGCCATCAGTGTGAAACCCCGACTAGCGGGAGAGGAAACAGATACGCAGTATTTT.

The V call is TRBV10-2, the J call TRBJ2-3; D is perhaps TRBD2 (6 bases). The CDR3 spans 14 residues. Looked up from germline, CDR1 is WSHSY and CDR2 is SAAADI. V lost 10 bases and J 0 bases, leaving 14 bases between the germline ends. CDR3 sequence reads: CATKSGGSTDTQYF. As DNA, the CDR3 is TGCGCCACAAAAAGCGGAGGGAGCACAGATACGCAGTATTTT.

This rearrangement joins TRBV3-1 (or the pseudogene TRBV3-2) to TRBJ2-3; 9 bases fit TRBD2. This CDR3 is 16 amino acids long. Losses at the gene ends were 4 bases for V and 4 bases for J; bases not matched to a gene: 9. Germline CDR1 is LGHDT and CDR2 is YNNKEL (reference sequence). The CDR3 bases are TGTGCCAGCAGCCCCGTTAGCGGGAGCAGGGCAGATACGCAGTATTTT. Protein product: CASSPVSGSRADTQYF.

The gene calls are TRBV25-1 and TRBJ2-5; D gene uncertain. Germline CDR1 MGHDK, CDR2 SYGVNS. V was shortened by 5 bases and J by 5 bases, with 12 bases between the two germline ends. The CDR3 loop spans 13 amino acids. DNA for the CDR3: TGTGCCAGCAGTCCCCGACTTGGGGAGACCCAGTACTTC. Translating it yields CASSPRLGETQYF. The whole variable domain, remainder taken from reference TRBV25-1 and TRBJ2-5, is EADIYQTPRYLVIGTGKKITLECSQTMGHDKMYWYQQDPGMELHLIHYSYGVNSTEKGDLSSESTVSRIRTEHFPLTLESARPSHTSQYLCASSPRLGETQYFGPGTRLLVL.

The V and J genes are TRBV7-3 and TRBJ2-3, with D tentatively TRBD2 (7 bases). The CDR3 consists of 15 residues. V lost 5 bases to trimming and J lost 1 base, with 13 bases between them. Germline CDR1 SGHTA, CDR2 FQGTGA. The CDR3 DNA sequence: TGTGCCAGCAGCCTTGGGGGGGCTGGCACAGATACGCAGTATTTT. Translating it yields CASSLGGAGTDTQYF.

This chain connects TRBV6-1 to TRBJ1-2; possible D gene TRBD1, 5 bases. Trimming took off 3 bases at V and 4 bases at J, with 9 bases between the two ends. This CDR3 comprises 13 residues. Germline assignment: CDR1 MNHNS and CDR2 SASEGT. The CDR3 region has the DNA TGTGCCAGCAGTGAGACAGCGGGCTATGGCTACACCTTC. Residues: CASSETAGYGYTF.

The chain carries TRBV5-6 and TRBJ1-4; no clear D gene. With 2 bases removed from V and 6 bases from J, the gap between germline ends came to 8 bases. CDR3 length equals 13 residues. The V gene's germline CDR1 is SGHDT and CDR2 YYEEEE. This CDR3 is CASSLILDEKLFF. The CDR3 region has the DNA TGTGCCAGCAGCTTAATCCTCGATGAAAAACTGTTTTTT. The variable domain in full, with the rest retrieved from reference TRBV5-6 and TRBJ1-4, is DAGVTQSPTHLIKTRGQQVTLRCSPKSGHDTVSWYQQALGQGPQFIFQYYEEEERQRGNFPDRFSGHQFPNYSSELNVNALLLGDSALYLCASSLILDEKLFFGSGTQLSVL.

This chain's CDR3 is CASSRTPPYEQYF. The CDR3 DNA reads TGTGCCAGCAGCAGAACCCCCCCCTACGAGCAGTACTTC. The chain uses TRBV27 and TRBJ2-7, with D uncertain. The CDR3 consists of 13 residues. The ends were cut back, 6 bases at V and 2 bases at J, with 11 bases in the middle. Germline CDR1 and CDR2: MNHEY and SMNVEV (reference sequence).

The chain joins TRBV2 to TRBJ2-7; weak D call: TRBD1 (5 bases). The V and J ends lost 8 bases and 5 bases respectively, with 13 bases between them. This CDR3 comprises 12 residues. The germline CDR1 and CDR2 sequences are SNHLY and FYNNEI. The CDR3 region has the DNA TGTGCCAGCTATTCCTTAGGGGACGAGCAGTACTTC. Amino acid sequence: CASYSLGDEQYF.

This clone was counted between two and nine times. The chain has TRBV11-3 and TRBJ2-5; TRBD2 aligns across 8 bases. Trimming cost V 1 base and J 6 bases; bases outside gene matches: 10. The germline V gene has CDR1 SGHNT and CDR2 YENEEA. This CDR3 is built from 16 residues. The chain's CDR3 is CASSLAGTSLRQTQYF. The CDR3 region has the DNA TGTGCCAGCAGCTTAGCGGGGACTAGTCTTCGCCAGACCCAGTACTTC.

This clone was detected only a few times. The rearrangement joins TRBV5-8 to TRBJ2-2, with 8 nucleotides matching TRBD1. The CDR3 runs to 16 residues. Per the germline V gene, CDR1 is SGHTS and CDR2 is YDEGEE. Trimming took 0 bases from V and 7 from J; bases not matched to a gene: 8. The CDR3 protein is CASSLVGTGNFGELFF. In nucleotides, the CDR3 is TGTGCCAGCAGCTTGGTAGGGACAGGAAATTTCGGGGAGCTGTTTTTT. Complete variable domain (other parts from reference TRBV5-8 and TRBJ2-2): EAGVTQSPTHLIKTRGQQATLRCSPISGHTSVYWYQQALGLGLQFLLWYDEGEERNRGNFPPRFSGRQFPNYSSELNVNALELEDSALYLCASSLVGTGNFGELFFGEGSRLTVL.

The chain uses TRBV7-2 and TRBJ1-1; no clear D gene. V was clipped by 4 bases and J by 5 bases, with 14 bases between them. The CDR3 contains 14 residues. Looked up from germline, CDR1 is SGHTA and CDR2 is FQGNSA. The CDR3, as DNA: TGTGCCAGCAGCTCTTTGGCGGGATCTACTGAAGCTTTCTTT. This codes for CASSSLAGSTEAFF. Variable domain in full (rest from reference TRBV7-2 and TRBJ1-1): GAGVSQSPSNKVTEKGKDVELRCDPISGHTALYWYRQSLGQGLEFLIYFQGNSAPDKSGLPSDRFSAERTGGSVSTLTIQRTQQEDSAVYLCASSSLAGSTEAFFGQGTRLTVV.

The V gene is TRBV19, the J gene TRBJ1-5, with TRBD1 identical over 8 bases. Germline values: CDR1 LNHDA, CDR2 SQIVND (reference sequence). Trimming at V came to 5 bases and at J to 4 bases, leaving 4 bases not matched to a gene. This CDR3 has 14 amino acids. Written as DNA, the CDR3 is TGTGCCAGTAGTGTAACAGGGGGGAATCAGCCCCAGCATTTT. Translated: CASSVTGGNQPQHF. Using reference TRBV19 and TRBJ1-5 for the parts outside the CDR3, the full variable domain is DGGITQSPKYLFRKEGQNVTLSCEQNLNHDAMYWYRQDPGQGLRLIYYSQIVNDFQKGDIAEGYSVSREKKESFPLTVTSAQKNPTAFYLCASSVTGGNQPQHFGDGTRLSIL.

The chain carries TRBV19 and TRBJ1-1; D uncertain. This CDR3 has 14 residues. Germline V gene sequence: CDR1 LNHDA, CDR2 SQIVND (reference sequence). Trimming removed 5 bases at V and 3 bases at J, with 13 bases between. Here the CDR3 DNA reads TGTGCCAGTAGTCCCGCCGGGATGTACACTGAAGCTTTCTTT. Translated: CASSPAGMYTEAFF.

This clone was detected only once. This rearrangement joins TRBV6-6 to TRBJ2-2; D unclear. The CDR3 is made up of 13 amino acids. The V gene lost 6 bases and the J gene lost 5 bases, with 10 bases spanning the gap. The V gene's germline CDR1 is MNHNY and CDR2 SVGAGI (reference sequence). CDR3 DNA: TGTGCCAGCAGCCTCGGCGGAACCGGGGAGCTGTTTTTT. Its protein product is CASSLGGTGELFF.

This chain links TRBV5-8 with TRBJ2-5; D perhaps matches TRBD2 (6 bases). Germline V CDR1 and CDR2: SGHTS, YDEGEE. V was pared by 5 bases and J by 5 bases, with 10 bases between. This CDR3 is 12 amino acids long. The CDR3 DNA follows: TGTGCCAGCAGGTTCAGCGGGGAGACCCAGTACTTC. It encodes CASRFSGETQYF.

This clone was counted only a few times. The V gene is TRBV5-6, the J gene TRBJ1-2; 9 positions agree with TRBD1. Germline values: CDR1 SGHDT, CDR2 YYEEEE. The CDR3 covers 14 residues. Losses at the gene ends were 0 bases for V and 3 bases for J; bases not matched to a gene: 0. This chain's CDR3 is CASSLGQGDYGYTF. CDR3 bases: TGTGCCAGCAGCTTGGGACAGGGGGACTATGGCTACACCTTC.

In regard to this clone: A junction end diverges from the germline sequence, so it may reflect a read error. The rearrangement uses TRBV28 and TRBJ2-7; 8 nucleotides match TRBD2. Germline-derived CDR1 and CDR2 are MDHEN and SYDVKM. This CDR3 is 12 amino acids long. The CDR3 protein is CASREAVAGLDF. CDR3 DNA: TGTGCCAGCAGGGAAGCGGTAGCGGGACTGGACTTC.

The rearrangement joins TRBV24-1 to TRBJ2-1; a weak D match, TRBD2 (6 bases). Germline CDR1 and CDR2: KGHDR and SFDVKD. V was trimmed by 9 bases and J by 4 bases, leaving 12 bases between them. This CDR3 spans 13 amino acids. CDR3 region: CATRDGSYNEQFF. CDR3 in DNA: TGTGCCACCCGGGACGGGAGTTACAATGAGCAGTTCTTC.

The chain uses TRBV3-1 (or the pseudogene TRBV3-2) and TRBJ2-2, with 10 positions matching TRBD2. Unmatched junction bases numbered 7, after V lost 0 bases and J lost 6 bases. Germline CDR1 is LGHDT and CDR2 is YNNKEL (reference sequence). CDR3 size: 17 residues. The CDR3 reads CASSQDSAGGPPGELFF. Written as DNA, the CDR3 is TGTGCCAGCAGCCAAGATTCAGCGGGAGGGCCCCCCGGGGAGCTGTTTTTT.

This chain uses TRBV24-1 with TRBJ2-5; possible D gene TRBD1, 6 bases. The ends were cut back, 1 base at V and 4 bases at J, with 18 bases in the middle. CDR1 is KGHDR, CDR2 SFDVKD, per germline. This CDR3 contains 17 residues. The DNA for the CDR3 is TGTGCCACCAGTGATTTAGGAGCAGGGGTGAATGGAGAGACCCAGTACTTC. This gives the protein CATSDLGAGVNGETQYF.

There are many counts of this clone. This rearrangement joins TRBV6-5 to TRBJ2-7; D is unclear. Germline values: CDR1 MNHEY, CDR2 SVGAGI. V lost 7 bases, J lost 7 bases, and 11 bases lay in between. This CDR3 region has 11 residues. The CDR3 loop reads CASMRLEEQYF. DNA of the CDR3: TGTGCCAGCATGAGGCTGGAAGAGCAGTACTTC.

This clone has just one count. The gene calls are TRBV9 and TRBJ2-3; TRBD1 agrees at 7 bases. The CDR3 runs 16 residues. J lost 0 bases, V lost 0 bases, and 4 bases had no gene match. Germline V lookup: CDR1 SGDLS, CDR2 YYNGEE. The CDR3 is CASSVAVQGSTDTQYF. The CDR3 DNA follows: TGTGCCAGCAGCGTAGCTGTACAGGGGAGCACAGATACGCAGTATTTT.

J is TRBJ2-7 and V is TRBV10-2; D gene uncertain. CDR1 WSHSY and CDR2 SAAADI come from the germline V gene. Trimming stripped 2 bases from V and 2 bases from J, with 7 bases between. The CDR3 sequence is 13 residues long. The CDR3, as DNA: TGCGCCAGCAGTGAGCAGCAGGCCTACGAGCAGTACTTC. Encoded protein: CASSEQQAYEQYF.

The chain has TRBV7-2 and TRBJ2-4; D not certain. Deletions cut 4 bases from V and 3 bases from J, with 7 bases between. CDR1 and CDR2 (germline): SGHTA, FQGNSA. This CDR3 spans 13 amino acids. CDR3 in amino acids: CASSSRDKNIQYF. The CDR3 bases are TGTGCCAGCAGCTCCCGAGACAAAAACATTCAGTACTTC.

The CDR3 DNA follows: TGTGCCAGCAGCCACTCCTTCGGGACAGCCCCAGGTGGCTACACCTTC. As protein: CASSHSFGTAPGGYTF. V is TRBV14 and J is TRBJ1-2, with 7 bases matching TRBD1. Per germline, CDR1 SGHDN and CDR2 FVKESK. V was clipped by 3 bases and J by 7 bases; unmatched bases: 14. The CDR3 loop spans 16 amino acids.

J is TRBJ1-1 and V is TRBV3-1 (or the pseudogene TRBV3-2); D ambiguous. The CDR3 loop spans 12 amino acids. The germline V gene encodes CDR1 LGHDT and CDR2 YNNKEL (reference sequence). V was cut by 0 bases and J by 6 bases, with 5 bases left in between. CDR3 bases: TGTGCCAGCAGCCAAGACACAGCTGAAGCTTTCTTT. It yields the protein CASSQDTAEAFF.